This paragraph covers one TCR beta chain sequence. The data stem from a study of blood T cell repertoires in COVID-19. About the research overall: Nucleic acid was either cDNA or gDNA, and it came from T cells, B-cell-depleted T cells, or PBMCs.

Study processing details: Using reference gene primer amplification, nucleated cell counts were estimated. Some clones are missing from TCRdb's copy, which holds only in-frame ones; the method was immunoSEQ multiplex PCR. V and J calls and clone size are those listed in that table; D and trimming were worked out from the DNA. The sample contains roughly 250,000 clones, about 93% of which appear only once. Trimming took 2 bases from V and 4 from J; bases not matched to a gene: 4. The V gene's germline CDR1 is MNHEY and CDR2 SMNVEV (reference sequence). CDR3 length: 14 amino acids. Source material: peripheral blood. The chain couples TRBV27 to TRBJ1-2; 7 bases are a match to TRBD1. The TCR originated in a man aged 30 to 45 with COVID-19, enrolled during active disease. This CDR3 is CASSLRGGGYGYTF. CDR3 nucleotides: TGTGCCAGCAGTTTACGAGGGGGCGGCTATGGCTACACCTTC.